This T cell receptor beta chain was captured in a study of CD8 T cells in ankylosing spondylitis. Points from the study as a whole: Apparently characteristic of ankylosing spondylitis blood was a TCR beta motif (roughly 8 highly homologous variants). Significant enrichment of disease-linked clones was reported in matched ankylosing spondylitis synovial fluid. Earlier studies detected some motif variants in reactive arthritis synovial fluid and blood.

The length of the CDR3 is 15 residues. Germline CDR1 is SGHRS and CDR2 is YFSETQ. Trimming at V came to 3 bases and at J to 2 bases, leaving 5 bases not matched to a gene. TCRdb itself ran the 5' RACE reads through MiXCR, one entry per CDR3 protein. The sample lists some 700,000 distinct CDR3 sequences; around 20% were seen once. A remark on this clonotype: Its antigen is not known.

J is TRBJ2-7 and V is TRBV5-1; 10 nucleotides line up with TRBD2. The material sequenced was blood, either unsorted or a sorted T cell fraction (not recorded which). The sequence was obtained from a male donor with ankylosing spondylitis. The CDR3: CASSWTSGPTYEQYF. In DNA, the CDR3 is TGCGCCAGCAGCTGGACTAGCGGACCTACCTACGAGCAGTACTTC.